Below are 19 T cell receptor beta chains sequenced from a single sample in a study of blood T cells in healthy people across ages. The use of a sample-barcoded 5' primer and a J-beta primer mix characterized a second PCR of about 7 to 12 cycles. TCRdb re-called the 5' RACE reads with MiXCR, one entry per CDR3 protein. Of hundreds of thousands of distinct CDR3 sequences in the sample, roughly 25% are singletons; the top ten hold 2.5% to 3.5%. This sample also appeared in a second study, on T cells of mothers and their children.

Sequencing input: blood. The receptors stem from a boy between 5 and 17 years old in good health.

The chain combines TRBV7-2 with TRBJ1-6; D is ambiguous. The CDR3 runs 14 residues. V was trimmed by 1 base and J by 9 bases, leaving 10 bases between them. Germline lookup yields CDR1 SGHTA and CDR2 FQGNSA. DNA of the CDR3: TGTGCCAGCAGCTTAGAGGTCCGCGGTTCACCCCTCCACTTT. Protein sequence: CASSLEVRGSPLHF.

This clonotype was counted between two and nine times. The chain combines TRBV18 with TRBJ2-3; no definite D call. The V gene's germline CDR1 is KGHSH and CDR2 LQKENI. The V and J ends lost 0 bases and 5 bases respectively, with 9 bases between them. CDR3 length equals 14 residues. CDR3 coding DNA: TGTGCCAGCTCACCACCGACCAGGATAGATACGCAGTATTTT. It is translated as CASSPPTRIDTQYF.

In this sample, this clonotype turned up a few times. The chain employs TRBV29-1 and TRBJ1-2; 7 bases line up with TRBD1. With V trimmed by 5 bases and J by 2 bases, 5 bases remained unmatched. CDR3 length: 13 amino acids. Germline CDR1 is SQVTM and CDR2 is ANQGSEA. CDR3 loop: CSVRDRVNYGYTF. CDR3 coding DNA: TGCAGCGTTCGAGACAGGGTCAACTATGGCTACACCTTC.

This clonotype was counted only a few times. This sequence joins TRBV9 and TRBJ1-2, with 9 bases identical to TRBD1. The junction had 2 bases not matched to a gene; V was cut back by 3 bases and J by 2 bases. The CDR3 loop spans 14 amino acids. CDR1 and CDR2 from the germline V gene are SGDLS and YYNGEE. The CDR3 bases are TGTGCCAGCAGCGGTGGACAGGGGAACTATGGCTACACCTTC. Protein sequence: CASSGGQGNYGYTF.

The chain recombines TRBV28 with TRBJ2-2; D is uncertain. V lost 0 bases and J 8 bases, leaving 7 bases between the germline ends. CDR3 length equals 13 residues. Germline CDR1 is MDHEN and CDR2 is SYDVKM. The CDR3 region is CASSLWARGELFF. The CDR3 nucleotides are TGTGCCAGCAGTTTATGGGCGAGGGGGGAGCTGTTTTTT.

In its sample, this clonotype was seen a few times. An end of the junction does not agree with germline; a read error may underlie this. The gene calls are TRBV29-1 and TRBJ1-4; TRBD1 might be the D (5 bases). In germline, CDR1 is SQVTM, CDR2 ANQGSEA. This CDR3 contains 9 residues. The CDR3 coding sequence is TGCAGCGTTGAAGTAAGGGGTTCTTTT. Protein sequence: CSVEVRGSF.

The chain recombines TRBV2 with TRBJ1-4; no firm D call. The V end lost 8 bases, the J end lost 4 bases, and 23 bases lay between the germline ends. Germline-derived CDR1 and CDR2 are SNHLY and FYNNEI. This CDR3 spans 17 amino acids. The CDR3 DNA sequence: TGTGCCAGCGGCCTAACAGCAAGGAACCCCGATAATGAAAAACTGTTTTTT. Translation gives CASGLTARNPDNEKLFF.

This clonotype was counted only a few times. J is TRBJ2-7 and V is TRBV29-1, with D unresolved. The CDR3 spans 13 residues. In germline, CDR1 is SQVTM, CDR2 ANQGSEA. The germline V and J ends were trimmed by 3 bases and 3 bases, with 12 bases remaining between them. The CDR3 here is CSVEVSLVYEQYF. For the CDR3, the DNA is TGCAGCGTTGAGGTCAGCTTAGTCTACGAGCAGTACTTC.

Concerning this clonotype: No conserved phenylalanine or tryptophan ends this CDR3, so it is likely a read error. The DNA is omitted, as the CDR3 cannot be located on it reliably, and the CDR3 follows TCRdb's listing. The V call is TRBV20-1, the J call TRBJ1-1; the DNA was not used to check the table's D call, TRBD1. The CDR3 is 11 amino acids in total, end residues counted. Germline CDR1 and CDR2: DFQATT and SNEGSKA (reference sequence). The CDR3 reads CSASRGGQVFS.

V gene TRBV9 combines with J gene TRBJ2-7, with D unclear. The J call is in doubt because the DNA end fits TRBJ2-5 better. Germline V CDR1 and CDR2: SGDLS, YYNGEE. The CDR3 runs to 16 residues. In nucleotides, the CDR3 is TGTGCCAGCAGCGTAGCGCCGACTTCCCTCCAAGAGACCCAGTACTTC. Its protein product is CASSVAPTSLQETQYF.

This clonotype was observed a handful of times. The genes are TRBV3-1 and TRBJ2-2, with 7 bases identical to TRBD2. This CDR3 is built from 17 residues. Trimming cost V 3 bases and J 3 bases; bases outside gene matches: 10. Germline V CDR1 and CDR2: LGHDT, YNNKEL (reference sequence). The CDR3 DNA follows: TGTGCCAGCAGCCATTTGGGAGGGGCAAGTTACACCGGGGAGCTGTTTTTT. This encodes CASSHLGGASYTGELFF. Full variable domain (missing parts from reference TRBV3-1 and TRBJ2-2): DTAVSQTPKYLVTQMGNDKSIKCEQNLGHDTMYWYKQDSKKFLKIMFSYNNKELIINETVPNRFSPKSPDKAHLNLHINSLELGDSAVYFCASSHLGGASYTGELFFGEGSRLTVL.

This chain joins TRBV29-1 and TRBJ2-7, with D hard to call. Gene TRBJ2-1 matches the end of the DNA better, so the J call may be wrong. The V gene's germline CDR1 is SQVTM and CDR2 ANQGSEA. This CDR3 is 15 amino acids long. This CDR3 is CSVEMLGQTYNEQFF. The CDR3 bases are TGCAGCGTTGAGATGCTAGGGCAGACCTACAATGAGCAGTTCTTC.

CDR3 amino acids: CASSSTSGGIRGMYNEQFF. DNA of the CDR3: TGTGCCAGCAGCTCGACTAGCGGGGGGATTCGAGGGATGTACAATGAGCAGTTCTTC. The chain couples TRBV7-3 to TRBJ2-1, with 13 bases that match TRBD2. The CDR3 covers 19 residues. Germline CDR1 and CDR2: SGHTA and FQGTGA. The V segment lost 4 bases and the J segment 4 bases; nucleotides outside the gene matches: 13.

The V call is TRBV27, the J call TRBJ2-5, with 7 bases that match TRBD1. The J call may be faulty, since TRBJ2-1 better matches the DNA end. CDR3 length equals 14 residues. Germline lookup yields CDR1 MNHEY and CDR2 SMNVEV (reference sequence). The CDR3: CASSFLGQSDEQFF. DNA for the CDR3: TGTGCCAGCAGTTTCTTGGGACAGAGCGATGAGCAGTTCTTC.

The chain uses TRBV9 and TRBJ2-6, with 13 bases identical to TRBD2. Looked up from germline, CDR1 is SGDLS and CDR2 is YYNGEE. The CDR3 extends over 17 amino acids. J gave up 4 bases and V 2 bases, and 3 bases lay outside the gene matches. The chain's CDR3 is CASSVGLAGAGANVLTF. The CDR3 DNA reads TGTGCCAGCAGCGTTGGACTAGCGGGGGCCGGGGCCAACGTCCTGACTTTC. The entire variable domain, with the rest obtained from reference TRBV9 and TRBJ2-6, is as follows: DSGVTQTPKHLITATGQRVTLRCSPRSGDLSVYWYQQSLDQGLQFLIQYYNGEERAKGNILERFSAQQFPDLHSELNLSSLELGDSALYFCASSVGLAGAGANVLTFGAGSRLTVL.

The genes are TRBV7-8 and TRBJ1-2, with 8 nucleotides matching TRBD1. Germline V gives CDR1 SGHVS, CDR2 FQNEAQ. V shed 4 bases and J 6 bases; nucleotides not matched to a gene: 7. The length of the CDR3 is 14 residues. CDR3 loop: CASSSQGASDGYTF. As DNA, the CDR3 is TGTGCCAGCAGCTCCCAGGGGGCCTCGGATGGCTACACCTTC.

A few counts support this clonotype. In DNA, the CDR3 is TGTGCCAGCACCCCGTCGGTACCTGGAAACACCATATATTTT. This codes for CASTPSVPGNTIYF. The chain joins TRBV9 to TRBJ1-3; D not resolved. Germline V lookup: CDR1 SGDLS, CDR2 YYNGEE. The CDR3 has 14 amino acids. The ends were cut back, 6 bases at V and 2 bases at J, with 12 bases in the middle.

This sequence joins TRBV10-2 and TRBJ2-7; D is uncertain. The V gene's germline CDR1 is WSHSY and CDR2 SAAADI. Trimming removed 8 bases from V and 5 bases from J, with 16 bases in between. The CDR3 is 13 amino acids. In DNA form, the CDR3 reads TGCGCCAGCGTATCAAGCGTTAACCACGAGCAGTACTTC. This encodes CASVSSVNHEQYF.

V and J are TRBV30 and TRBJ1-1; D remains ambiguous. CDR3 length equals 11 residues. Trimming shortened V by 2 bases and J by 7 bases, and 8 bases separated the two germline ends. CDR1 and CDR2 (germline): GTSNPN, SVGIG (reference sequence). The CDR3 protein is CAWSMGFEAFF. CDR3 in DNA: TGTGCCTGGAGTATGGGCTTTGAAGCTTTCTTT.